One sample yielded the 11 T cell receptor beta chains listed below, sequenced in a study of shared clonotypes between healthy human individuals. The table came from immunoSEQ multiplex PCR; TCRdb's copy has only in-frame clones and leaves some out. The sample has millions of clones, roughly 92% seen once. Sequencing was performed on naive CD4+ T cells sorted from blood. Subset denoted: CD45RA+ positively selected. The receptor set was obtained from a man younger than 35 in good health.

This clone was found once. This sequence joins TRBV6-5 and TRBJ2-7; 9 positions agree with TRBD1. There are 15 residues in the CDR3. Germline V CDR1 and CDR2: MNHEY, SVGAGI. V shed 5 bases and J 2 bases; nucleotides not matched to a gene: 7. Here the CDR3 reads CASSRGTGQTYEQYF. The CDR3 DNA follows: TGTGCCAGCAGTCGTGGGACAGGGCAGACCTACGAGCAGTACTTC.

This clone was counted only a few times. This chain uses TRBV4-1 with TRBJ1-5; no clear D gene. The CDR3 is 15 residues long. The ends were cut back, 1 base at V and 2 bases at J, with 9 bases in the middle. Germline V gives CDR1 MGHRA, CDR2 YSYEKL. CDR3 amino acids: CASSQGERGNQPQHF. The CDR3 DNA reads as TGCGCCAGCAGCCAAGGGGAGAGAGGCAATCAGCCCCAGCATTTT.

The table lists this clone with a count of one. V and J are TRBV10-1 and TRBJ2-7; possibly TRBD1 for D (6 bases). V dropped 7 bases and J dropped 4 bases, with 20 bases sitting between them. CDR1 is WNHNN and CDR2 is SYGVQD in the germline V gene (reference sequence). This CDR3 is built from 15 residues. CDR3 nucleotide sequence: TGCGCCAGCATAGGGGGACCATTCCGTCGGTACGAGCAGTACTTC. Protein product: CASIGGPFRRYEQYF.

Concerning this clone: This sample includes further DNA sequences coding for the same CDR3. This rearrangement joins TRBV18 to TRBJ1-1; D not certain. The CDR3 spans 12 residues. The germline V gene has CDR1 KGHSH and CDR2 LQKENI. Trimming pared 3 bases from V and 3 bases from J, leaving 5 bases between. The CDR3 loop is CASSPQDTEAFF. CDR3 DNA sequence: TGTGCCAGCTCACCCCAGGACACTGAAGCTTTCTTT.

This clone was counted once. The genes are TRBV7-2 and TRBJ1-6, with 7 bases aligning to TRBD1. This CDR3 has 14 residues. The V gene end was trimmed by 5 bases and the J gene end by 10 bases; junction bases not matched to a gene: 8. Looked up from germline, CDR1 is SGHTA and CDR2 is FQGNSA. The CDR3 region is CASSELGQASPLHF. The CDR3 DNA sequence: TGTGCCAGCAGCGAGCTTGGACAGGCCTCACCCCTCCACTTT. Full variable domain (outside the CDR3, taken from reference TRBV7-2 and TRBJ1-6): GAGVSQSPSNKVTEKGKDVELRCDPISGHTALYWYRQSLGQGLEFLIYFQGNSAPDKSGLPSDRFSAERTGGSVSTLTIQRTQQEDSAVYLCASSELGQASPLHFGNGTRLTVT.

The genes are TRBV18 and TRBJ2-7, with 7 bases identical to TRBD2. Unmatched junction bases numbered 18, after V lost 9 bases and J lost 4 bases. The length of the CDR3 is 16 residues. The germline gives CDR1 KGHSH, CDR2 LQKENI. CDR3 nucleotides: TGTGCCAGGCCCCCCCCGGGGGGACGGGTGATGTACGAGCAGTACTTC. It encodes CARPPPGGRVMYEQYF.

The rearrangement links TRBV7-2 to TRBJ2-3; no clear D. There are 12 residues in the CDR3. The germline gives CDR1 SGHTA, CDR2 FQGNSA. Trimming took 5 bases from V and 4 from J, leaving 7 bases between them. The chain's CDR3 is CASSTPADTQYF. DNA for the CDR3: TGTGCCAGCAGCACCCCCGCAGATACGCAGTATTTT.

This chain joins TRBV5-6 and TRBJ1-1, with 7 bases identical to TRBD1. CDR1 is SGHDT, CDR2 YYEEEE, per germline. The V segment lost 3 bases and the J segment 3 bases; nucleotides outside the gene matches: 8. The CDR3 contains 15 residues. CDR3 loop: CASSYEQGKYTEAFF. The CDR3 bases are TGTGCCAGCAGCTACGAACAGGGGAAATACACTGAAGCTTTCTTT.

About this clone: The sample holds other DNA sequences that translate to the same CDR3. CDR3 DNA: TGCGCCAGCAGCTTGGCCGGGAAAAGCACAGATACGCAGTATTTT. It yields the protein CASSLAGKSTDTQYF. The chain combines TRBV5-1 with TRBJ2-3, with D perhaps TRBD2 (5 bases). The CDR3 loop spans 15 amino acids. The V gene lost 0 bases and the J gene lost 0 bases, with 8 bases spanning the gap. In germline, CDR1 is SGHRS, CDR2 YFSETQ.

This clone was picked up one time. The sample contains more than one DNA sequence encoding this CDR3. V is TRBV5-4 and J is TRBJ2-3; 7 bases fit TRBD2. The CDR3 runs 13 residues. Looked up from germline, CDR1 is SGHNT and CDR2 is YYREEE (reference sequence). V was pared by 5 bases and J by 1 base, with 1 base of the junction left unmatched. The CDR3: CASRSGGTDTQYF. The CDR3, as DNA: TGTGCCAGCAGGAGCGGGGGCACAGATACGCAGTATTTT. The complete variable domain, with remaining parts taken from reference TRBV5-4 and TRBJ2-3, reads ETGVTQSPTHLIKTRGQQVTLRCSSQSGHNTVSWYQQALGQGPQFIFQYYREEENGRGNFPPRFSGLQFPNYSSELNVNALELDDSALYLCASRSGGTDTQYFGPGTRLTVL.

V is TRBV5-4 and J is TRBJ1-3; possibly TRBD1 for D (5 bases). The V end was cut by 4 bases, the J end by 2 bases, with 16 bases between. The V gene's germline CDR1 is SGHNT and CDR2 YYREEE (reference sequence). The CDR3 has 16 residues. CDR3 region: CASSSSLGEPGNTIYF. The CDR3 region has the DNA TGTGCCAGCAGCAGCTCACTAGGGGAACCTGGAAACACCATATATTTT.